Below, 2 T cell receptor beta chains from the same sample are listed, as sequenced in a study of post-analysis software for immune sequencing data. General observations from the study: Patients had higher frequencies than controls of roughly 5 TRBV segments, including TRBV5-6, TRBV5-1 and TRBV20-1.

Their antigens remain unidentified. The TCR beta cDNA libraries carried unique molecular identifiers. MiXCR, run by TCRdb on the PCR reads, gives a single entry per CDR3 protein. This table holds hundreds of thousands of distinct CDR3 sequences, approximately 59% found once. Material for sequencing was blood. The source is a girl aged 2-10 years with multiple sclerosis.

This chain uses TRBV24-1 with TRBJ2-5; D may match TRBD1 or TRBD2 (5 bases each). CDR1 is KGHDR and CDR2 is SFDVKD in the germline V gene. Trimming removed 1 base at V and 3 bases at J, with 11 bases between. The CDR3 extends over 15 amino acids. The CDR3 here is CATSDFGGVKETQYF. CDR3 coding DNA: TGTGCCACCAGTGATTTTGGGGGAGTTAAAGAGACCCAGTACTTC.

The chain employs TRBV20-1 and TRBJ2-7, with D unresolved. Gene TRBJ2-5 matches the end of the DNA better, so the J call may be wrong. CDR3 length: 14 amino acids. Germline lookup yields CDR1 DFQATT and CDR2 SNEGSKA (reference sequence). The CDR3 coding sequence is TGCAGTGCTAGAGTTTCGACGGGCCAAGAGACCCAGTACTTC. It codes for CSARVSTGQETQYF.